The 10 T cell receptor beta chains reported below all come from one sample, sequenced in a study of T cell responses to AZD1222 COVID-19 vaccine. The table came from immunoSEQ multiplex PCR; TCRdb's copy has only in-frame clones and leaves some out. The table shows 77,000 or so clones, with 70% to 90% occurring only once. The sequencing used peripheral blood, collected on day 0 of AZD1222 vaccination. These receptors came from an adult in good health.

This chain uses TRBV5-4 with TRBJ2-3, with TRBD2 identical over 9 bases. Germline lookup yields CDR1 SGHNT and CDR2 YYREEE (reference sequence). The CDR3 consists of 14 residues. Losses at the gene ends were 6 bases for V and 4 bases for J; bases not matched to a gene: 6. The CDR3 loop is CASTRGRASDTQYF. DNA of the CDR3: TGTGCCAGCACGCGCGGGAGGGCCTCAGATACGCAGTATTTT.

J is TRBJ2-7 and V is TRBV9, with a possible D match to TRBD1 (6 bases). The germline gives CDR1 SGDLS, CDR2 YYNGEE. The CDR3 runs 14 residues. Trimming took off 3 bases at V and 0 bases at J, with 10 bases between the two ends. CDR3 bases: TGTGCCAGCAGCGCCCGGGACACCTCCTACGAGCAGTACTTC. It yields the protein CASSARDTSYEQYF.

This chain links TRBV30 with TRBJ1-6, with unresolved D. V lost 5 bases, J lost 8 bases, and 7 bases lay in between. Germline V gene sequence: CDR1 GTSNPN, CDR2 SVGIG (reference sequence). The CDR3 covers 11 residues. The CDR3 DNA reads TGTGCCTGGGGGGTTGATTCACCCCTCCACTTT. Translating gives CAWGVDSPLHF. Supplemented by reference TRBV30 and TRBJ1-6, the full variable domain reads SQTIHQWPATLVQPVGSPLSLECTVEGTSNPNLYWYRQAAGRGLQLLFYSVGIGQISSEVPQNLSASRPQDRQFILSSKKLLLSDSGFYLCAWGVDSPLHFGNGTRLTVT.

V is TRBV7-9 and J is TRBJ2-1; TRBD2 matches at 9 bases. The germline CDR1 and CDR2 sequences are SEHNR and FQNEAQ (reference sequence). The CDR3 is made up of 18 amino acids. V was pared by 1 base and J by 3 bases, with 10 bases of the junction left unmatched. In DNA, the CDR3 is TGTGCCAGCAGCTTAGGGGATTTGCCTAGCGGGATCTACAATGAGCAGTTCTTC. It encodes CASSLGDLPSGIYNEQFF.

The chain has TRBV6-5 and TRBJ1-6; no reliable D call. The CDR3 sequence is 14 residues long. CDR1 and CDR2 from the germline V gene are MNHEY and SVGAGI. V lost 0 bases, J lost 4 bases, and 4 bases lay in between. This chain's CDR3 is CASSYSLYNSPLHF. The CDR3 DNA sequence: TGTGCCAGCAGTTACTCCTTATATAATTCACCCCTCCACTTT.

The chain links TRBV30 to TRBJ2-7, with D hard to call. V lost 2 bases and J lost 4, with 6 bases in between. Germline V CDR1 and CDR2: GTSNPN, SVGIG (reference sequence). CDR3 length: 11 amino acids. CDR3: CAWSSVYEQYF. CDR3 DNA: TGTGCCTGGAGTTCGGTGTACGAGCAGTACTTC.

The rearrangement uses TRBV12-3 or TRBV12-4 and TRBJ2-3; a possible D gene is TRBD1 (6 bases). V gave up 4 bases and J gave up 10 bases, with 12 bases separating them. This CDR3 has 12 residues. The CDR3 coding sequence is TGTGCCAGCAGTTCATCAGGGGCCGCGCAGTATTTT. Translated: CASSSSGAAQYF.

This chain joins TRBV4-3 and TRBJ1-5; 7 bases match TRBD1. V was clipped by 2 bases and J by 4 bases; unmatched bases: 5. The CDR3 runs 15 residues. Germline V gives CDR1 LGHNA, CDR2 YSLEER. The CDR3 sequence: CASSQTTGQNQPQHF. DNA of the CDR3: TGCGCCAGCAGCCAAACGACAGGGCAAAATCAGCCCCAGCATTTT.

The rearrangement links TRBV19 to TRBJ1-2; a weak D match, TRBD1 (5 bases). The V end was cut by 6 bases, the J end by 1 base, with 12 bases between. Germline CDR1 LNHDA, CDR2 SQIVND (reference sequence). This CDR3 contains 14 residues. This CDR3 reads CASSWQGVNYGYTF. CDR3 DNA: TGTGCCAGTAGCTGGCAAGGGGTTAACTATGGCTACACCTTC.

The V gene is TRBV6-2 or TRBV6-3, the J gene TRBJ1-2, with D possibly being TRBD1 (6 bases). Trimming shortened V by 5 bases and J by 4 bases, and 14 bases separated the two germline ends. The CDR3 runs to 14 residues. Germline V gene lookup returns CDR1 MNHEY and CDR2 SVGEGT. The CDR3 nucleotides read TGTGCCAGCAGTAACCCCGACAGGATCTATGGCTACACCTTC. Its protein is CASSNPDRIYGYTF.